Below are 28 T cell receptor beta chains sequenced from a single sample in a study of neurological immune-mediated disorders. TCRdb re-derived calls from the 5' RACE reads in MiXCR, one entry per CDR3 protein. The data contain around 16,000 distinct CDR3 sequences, over 12% of them singletons. Sequencing input: PBMCs. The receptor set was obtained from a man aged 55 to 70 with HTLV-1-associated myelopathy (HAM/TSP).

Points on this clonotype: The conserved final phenylalanine or tryptophan is absent from the CDR3, which likely points to a read error. The DNA is left out, because the CDR3 cannot be placed on it with certainty; the CDR3 is given as TCRdb lists it. The chain has TRBV5-1 and TRBJ2-7. CDR1 is SGHRS, CDR2 YFSETQ, per germline. The CDR3 totals 13 residues, both ends included. CDR3 residues: CASSLAPPDEKYI.

By sample share, this clonotype is medium-sized. The chain employs TRBV20-1 and TRBJ1-2, with 7 positions matching TRBD1. V lost 7 bases and J lost 4; bases outside the gene matches: 9. From germline, CDR1 is DFQATT and CDR2 SNEGSKA (reference sequence). The CDR3 is 13 amino acids. CDR3 region: CSVLTGDGYGYTF. The CDR3 DNA reads as TGCAGTGTCCTAACAGGGGACGGCTATGGCTACACCTTC.

The chain recombines TRBV5-1 with TRBJ2-1; D remains unclear. The CDR3 contains 15 residues. Germline CDR1 is SGHRS and CDR2 is YFSETQ. V lost 1 base, J lost 6 bases, and 14 bases lay in between. The CDR3 DNA sequence: TGCGCCAGCAGCTTGTCCAGTACTCCCTCCAATGAGCAGTTCTTC. Translation: CASSLSSTPSNEQFF.

In its sample, this clonotype was seen many times. This rearrangement joins TRBV20-1 to TRBJ2-7; 9 bases are a match to TRBD2. V was clipped by 6 bases and J by 1 base; unmatched bases: 16. Germline CDR1 reads DFQATT; CDR2 reads SNEGSKA (reference sequence). The CDR3 is 17 amino acids. The CDR3 loop is CSASTASGVDRSYEQYF. The DNA for the CDR3 is TGCAGTGCCAGCACCGCTAGCGGGGTAGATCGGTCCTACGAGCAGTACTTC.

The sample holds many counts of this clonotype. The V and J genes are TRBV25-1 and TRBJ1-6; 7 bases align to TRBD1. J lost 14 bases, V lost 4 bases, and 8 bases had no gene match. The germline V gene has CDR1 MGHDK and CDR2 SYGVNS. CDR3 length: 13 amino acids. The CDR3 DNA follows: TGTGCCAGCAGTGGGGACAGAGGATGGACCCTCCACTTT. This encodes CASSGDRGWTLHF.

This clonotype was counted many times. The J gene is TRBJ2-2, the V gene TRBV6-6; 9 positions match TRBD1. The CDR3 length is 16 residues. Germline loops: CDR1 MNHNY, CDR2 SVGAGI (reference sequence). J lost 7 bases, V lost 6 bases, and 12 bases had no gene match. CDR3 DNA sequence: TGTGCCAGCAGCAGTCCCGGGACAGGGCTCGGCGGGGAGCTGTTTTTT. This encodes CASSSPGTGLGGELFF.

In its sample, this clonotype was seen many times. V and J are TRBV15 and TRBJ2-5; no reliable D call. CDR3 length equals 13 residues. Germline CDR1 reads LNHNV; CDR2 reads YYDKDF (reference sequence). V was cut by 6 bases and J by 4 bases, with 12 bases left in between. This chain's CDR3 is CATRGRLGETQYF. CDR3 DNA: TGTGCCACCAGGGGCAGGCTGGGAGAGACCCAGTACTTC.

This clonotype was counted many times. The chain links TRBV5-1 to TRBJ1-6; 10 bases map to TRBD1. Germline loops: CDR1 SGHRS, CDR2 YFSETQ. After removal of 4 bases from V and 5 bases from J, the junction contained 6 bases not matched to a gene. The CDR3 is 16 residues long. The CDR3 region is CASSMTGGGNNSPLHF. The CDR3 DNA is TGCGCCAGCAGCATGACAGGGGGCGGGAATAATTCACCCCTCCACTTT. Full variable domain (outside the CDR3, taken from reference TRBV5-1 and TRBJ1-6): KAGVTQTPRYLIKTRGQQVTLSCSPISGHRSVSWYQQTPGQGLQFLFEYFSETQRNKGNFPGRFSGRQFSNSRSEMNVSTLELGDSALYLCASSMTGGGNNSPLHFGNGTRLTVT.

By sample fraction, this clonotype is medium-sized. The V and J genes are TRBV21-1 and TRBJ1-2; TRBD1 is the table's D call and was not checked against the DNA. TRBV21-1 is an annotated pseudogene. This CDR3 spans 15 amino acids. Here the CDR3 reads CASREGSPEIYGYTF. The CDR3 nucleotides read TGTGCCAGCAGGGAAGGCTCCCCGGAGATATATGGCTACACCTTC.

Within the sample, this clonotype is medium-sized. The CDR3 DNA reads as TGTGCCAGCAGTGCGGGACTAGCGGGAACTCAAGAGACCCAGTACTTC. Its translation is CASSAGLAGTQETQYF. The chain joins TRBV6-2 or TRBV6-3 to TRBJ2-5; 13 bases align to TRBD2. The CDR3 contains 16 residues. Germline lookup yields CDR1 MNHEY and CDR2 SVGEGT. The V and J ends lost 5 bases and 2 bases, in that order; junction bases with no gene match: 5.

This clonotype was found many times. The chain combines TRBV5-1 with TRBJ2-5, with TRBD2 matching 11 bases. This CDR3 has 15 residues. CDR1 and CDR2 from the germline V gene are SGHRS and YFSETQ. The junction had 4 bases not matched to a gene; V was cut back by 4 bases and J by 2 bases. CDR3 residues: CASSRGTSGQETQYF. DNA of the CDR3: TGCGCCAGCAGCCGGGGGACTAGCGGACAAGAGACCCAGTACTTC.

This clonotype was recorded many times. The chain combines TRBV3-1 with TRBJ2-7, with D possibly being TRBD1 or TRBD2 (5 bases each). Trimming pared 4 bases from V and 3 bases from J, leaving 16 bases between. Per germline, CDR1 LGHDT and CDR2 YNNKEL (reference sequence). This CDR3 region has 15 residues. CDR3 amino acids: CASSPQWDAFYEQYF. CDR3 nucleotide sequence: TGTGCCAGCAGCCCGCAATGGGACGCCTTCTACGAGCAGTACTTC.

This clonotype has at least ten counts. The gene calls are TRBV5-1 and TRBJ1-1; D gene ambiguous. The CDR3 is 17 amino acids. Germline assignment: CDR1 SGHRS and CDR2 YFSETQ. Trimming shortened V by 4 bases and J by 0 bases, and 19 bases separated the two germline ends. The CDR3 sequence: CASSDGSGGFMNTEAFF. CDR3 in DNA: TGCGCCAGCAGCGACGGATCAGGAGGATTTATGAACACTGAAGCTTTCTTT.

This clonotype has ten or more counts. The chain employs TRBV9 and TRBJ2-7; no clear D. Germline loops: CDR1 SGDLS, CDR2 YYNGEE. V shed 2 bases and J shed 1 base, with 10 bases lying between them. This CDR3 contains 14 residues. In DNA form, the CDR3 reads TGTGCCAGCAGCGTCGCCGCGAGATCCTACGAGCAGTACTTC. It translates to CASSVAARSYEQYF.

This clonotype has at least ten counts. The chain links TRBV11-1 to TRBJ2-1; a weak D match, TRBD2 (6 bases). The germline gives CDR1 SGHAT, CDR2 FQDESV (reference sequence). The germline V and J ends were trimmed by 6 bases and 0 bases, with 12 bases remaining between them. The CDR3 sequence is 15 residues long. The DNA for the CDR3 is TGTGCCAGCAGTTTCAGCGGGTACTCCTACAATGAGCAGTTCTTC. It translates to CASSFSGYSYNEQFF.

This clonotype appeared many times. The chain employs TRBV5-1 and TRBJ1-1; tentative D call: TRBD1 (6 bases). V shed 4 bases and J shed 1 base, with 8 bases lying between them. This CDR3 is built from 13 residues. Germline CDR1 reads SGHRS; CDR2 reads YFSETQ. CDR3: CASSLGANTEAFF. The CDR3 DNA reads as TGCGCCAGCAGCCTGGGGGCGAACACTGAAGCTTTCTTT. Looking up the rest from reference TRBV5-1 and TRBJ1-1 gives the full variable domain: KAGVTQTPRYLIKTRGQQVTLSCSPISGHRSVSWYQQTPGQGLQFLFEYFSETQRNKGNFPGRFSGRQFSNSRSEMNVSTLELGDSALYLCASSLGANTEAFFGQGTRLTVV.

The sample holds many counts of this clonotype. V gene TRBV6-6 combines with J gene TRBJ2-7, with D tentatively TRBD2 (6 bases). V was clipped by 2 bases and J by 5 bases, with 19 bases between them. The CDR3 loop spans 16 amino acids. The germline gives CDR1 MNHNY, CDR2 SVGAGI (reference sequence). The CDR3 here is CASSYLVWGEEDEQYF. The CDR3 DNA reads TGTGCCAGCAGTTACCTTGTGTGGGGGGAAGAGGACGAGCAGTACTTC.

By sample fraction, this clonotype is medium-sized. The chain joins TRBV3-1 to TRBJ1-4; D remains ambiguous. V was shortened by 1 base and J by 7 bases, with 10 bases between the two germline ends. Germline V gene sequence: CDR1 LGHDT, CDR2 YNNKEL (reference sequence). The CDR3 consists of 14 residues. In DNA form, the CDR3 reads TGTGCCAGCAGCCAAGGGTCGAAAGGTGAAAAACTGTTTTTT. Translation: CASSQGSKGEKLFF.

Ten or more counts support this clonotype. The V call is TRBV20-1, the J call TRBJ1-5, with D possibly being TRBD1 (6 bases). CDR1 is DFQATT, CDR2 SNEGSKA, per germline (reference sequence). Trimming stripped 0 bases from V and 7 bases from J, with 13 bases between. The CDR3 contains 14 residues. The CDR3 here is CSARDPGAGQPQHF. DNA of the CDR3: TGCAGTGCTAGAGATCCAGGGGCAGGGCAGCCCCAGCATTTT.

The chain carries TRBV5-1 and TRBJ2-6, with D perhaps being TRBD1 or TRBD2 (5 bases each). From germline, CDR1 is SGHRS and CDR2 YFSETQ. Trimming left V 5 bases short and J 0 bases short, with 18 bases between. CDR3 length: 18 residues. The CDR3 loop reads CASRGVGTSDSGANVLTF. The CDR3 DNA reads as TGCGCCAGCAGGGGGGTGGGCACAAGCGACTCTGGGGCCAACGTCCTGACTTTC.

This clonotype was seen many times. The genes are TRBV9 and TRBJ2-3; D not certain. This CDR3 has 15 amino acids. Germline CDR1 SGDLS, CDR2 YYNGEE. Between the trimmed V and J ends, which lost 1 base and 1 base, there was a span of 10 bases. CDR3 coding DNA: TGTGCCAGCAGCGTATCGGGTTTCGGCACAGATACGCAGTATTTT. Protein sequence: CASSVSGFGTDTQYF.

This clonotype occurred many times. V is TRBV16 and J is TRBJ1-1; 8 nucleotides align to TRBD1. Trimming at V came to 4 bases and at J to 5 bases, leaving 9 bases not matched to a gene. CDR1 is KGHSY and CDR2 is FQNENV in the germline V gene. This CDR3 has 15 residues. CDR3 DNA sequence: TGTGCCAGCAGCCTCTCAGGGGGCGGAGGTACTGAAGCTTTCTTT. This encodes CASSLSGGGGTEAFF.

This sequence joins TRBV29-1 and TRBJ2-5; D uncertain. The V end was cut by 7 bases, the J end by 4 bases, with 10 bases between. This CDR3 has 11 residues. Germline lookup yields CDR1 SQVTM and CDR2 ANQGSEA. The CDR3 DNA reads as TGCAGCGGCCGGGTTTCAGAGACCCAGTACTTC. This sequence encodes CSGRVSETQYF.

A word on this clonotype: Germline and junction disagree at one end, which may indicate a read error. The rearrangement uses TRBV12-3 or TRBV12-4 and TRBJ2-1; 7 bases are shared with TRBD2. The CDR3 length is 15 residues. The CDR3 nucleotides are TGTTCCAGCGCAGCGGGGAGAAGCTCCTACAACGAGCAGTTCTTC. It translates to CSSAAGRSSYNEQFF.

Details on this clonotype: A read error may explain this, as a much larger clone is one base away. The chain employs TRBV19 and TRBJ2-5; the D gene is possibly TRBD1 (5 bases). The CDR3 is 11 residues long. V dropped 10 bases and J dropped 5 bases, with 11 bases sitting between them. Germline V gene sequence: CDR1 LNHDA, CDR2 SQIVND (reference sequence). CDR3 region: CATREGETQYF. CDR3 in DNA: TGTGCCACCAGGGAAGGGGAGACCCAGTACTTC.

This clonotype has a count of ten or more. The rearrangement uses TRBV12-3 or TRBV12-4 and TRBJ2-2; 9 nucleotides line up with TRBD2. This CDR3 is built from 18 residues. The ends lost 0 bases at V and 5 bases at J; junction bases unmatched: 10. The CDR3 nucleotides read TGTGCCAGCAGTTTAGCAGGGCGGGGGGGGCCAAAGACCGGGGAGCTGTTTTTT. Translation gives CASSLAGRGGPKTGELFF.

Many counts were recorded for this clonotype. This rearrangement joins TRBV20-1 to TRBJ1-5, with D unclear. CDR3 length: 13 residues. Germline CDR1 is DFQATT and CDR2 is SNEGSKA (reference sequence). The V gene lost 2 bases and the J gene lost 0 bases, with 5 bases spanning the gap. In DNA form, the CDR3 reads TGCAGTGCTAGAACTGATAGCAATCAGCCCCAGCATTTT. This sequence encodes CSARTDSNQPQHF.

This clonotype was seen many times. The chain has TRBV5-1 and TRBJ2-5; TRBD2 matches 9 bases. The germline V gene has CDR1 SGHRS and CDR2 YFSETQ. The CDR3 loop spans 15 amino acids. V was clipped by 2 bases and J by 6 bases; unmatched bases: 8. CDR3 nucleotide sequence: TGCGCCAGCAGCTTTAGCGGGGGCCCCTCGCAGACCCAGTACTTC. It translates to CASSFSGGPSQTQYF.